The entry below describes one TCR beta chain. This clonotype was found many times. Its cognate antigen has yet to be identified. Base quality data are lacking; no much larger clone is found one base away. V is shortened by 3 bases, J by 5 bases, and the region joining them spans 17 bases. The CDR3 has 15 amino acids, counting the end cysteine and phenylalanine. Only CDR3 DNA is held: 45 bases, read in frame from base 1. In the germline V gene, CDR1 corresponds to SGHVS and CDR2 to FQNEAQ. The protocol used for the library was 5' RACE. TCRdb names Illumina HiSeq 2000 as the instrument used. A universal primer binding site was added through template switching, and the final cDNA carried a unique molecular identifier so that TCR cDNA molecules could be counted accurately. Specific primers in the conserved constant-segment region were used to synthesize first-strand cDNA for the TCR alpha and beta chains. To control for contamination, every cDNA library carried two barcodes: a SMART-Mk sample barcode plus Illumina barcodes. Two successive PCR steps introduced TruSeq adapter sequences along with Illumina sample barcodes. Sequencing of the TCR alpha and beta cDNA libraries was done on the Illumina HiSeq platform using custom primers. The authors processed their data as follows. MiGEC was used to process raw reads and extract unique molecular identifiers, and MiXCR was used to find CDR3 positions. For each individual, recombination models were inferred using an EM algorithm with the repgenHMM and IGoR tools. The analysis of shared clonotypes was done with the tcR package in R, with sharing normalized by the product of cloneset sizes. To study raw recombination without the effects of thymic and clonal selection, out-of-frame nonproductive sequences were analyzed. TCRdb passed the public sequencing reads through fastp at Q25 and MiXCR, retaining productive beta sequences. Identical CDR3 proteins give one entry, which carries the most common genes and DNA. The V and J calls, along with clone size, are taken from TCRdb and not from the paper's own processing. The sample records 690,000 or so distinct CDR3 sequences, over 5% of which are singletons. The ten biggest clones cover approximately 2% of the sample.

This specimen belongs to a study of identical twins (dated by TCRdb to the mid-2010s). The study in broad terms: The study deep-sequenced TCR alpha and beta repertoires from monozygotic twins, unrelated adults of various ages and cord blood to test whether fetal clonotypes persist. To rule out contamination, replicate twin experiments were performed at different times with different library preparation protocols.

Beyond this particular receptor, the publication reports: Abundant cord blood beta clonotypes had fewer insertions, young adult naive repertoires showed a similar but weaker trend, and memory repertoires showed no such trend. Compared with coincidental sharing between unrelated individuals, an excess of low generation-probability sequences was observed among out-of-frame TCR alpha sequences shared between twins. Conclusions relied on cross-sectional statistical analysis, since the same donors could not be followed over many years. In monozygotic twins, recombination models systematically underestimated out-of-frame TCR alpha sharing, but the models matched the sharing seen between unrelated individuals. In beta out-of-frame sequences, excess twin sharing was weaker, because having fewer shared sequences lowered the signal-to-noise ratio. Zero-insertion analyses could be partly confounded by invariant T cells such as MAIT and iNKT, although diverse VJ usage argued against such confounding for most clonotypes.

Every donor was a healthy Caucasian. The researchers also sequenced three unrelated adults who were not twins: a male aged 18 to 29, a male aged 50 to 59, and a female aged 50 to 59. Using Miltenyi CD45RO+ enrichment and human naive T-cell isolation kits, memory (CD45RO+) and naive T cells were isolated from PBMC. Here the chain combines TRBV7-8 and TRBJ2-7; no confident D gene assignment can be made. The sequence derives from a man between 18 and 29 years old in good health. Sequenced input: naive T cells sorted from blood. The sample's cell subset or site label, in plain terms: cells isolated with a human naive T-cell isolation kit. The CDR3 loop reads CASSFDPTGGDEQYF. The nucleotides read TGTGCCAGCAGCTTTGATCCGACGGGTGGCGACGAGCAGTACTTC.